This T cell receptor beta chain is drawn from a study of cytomegalovirus exposure and HLA in healthy donors. Study details: Among 150 million to 200 million T cells, an earlier analysis found 117 million unique TCR beta sequences. General study findings and limits: With further analysis later on, most CMV-associated TCR beta chains appeared HLA-restricted.

This clone was observed a handful of times. Its antigen is still unknown. This CDR3 is built from 14 residues. V trimming: 2 bases; J trimming: 7 bases; junction bases outside the gene matches: 7. Germline CDR1 SEHNR, CDR2 FQNEAQ (reference sequence). PCR amplification relied on 60 Vbeta primers (plus 13 Jbeta primers). Sequenced by immunoSEQ multiplex PCR; TCRdb stores in-frame clones only, minus some. This table has 150,000 to 200,000 clones, 82% appearing once. The rearrangement links TRBV7-9 to TRBJ2-7, with 8 nucleotides matching TRBD1. The specimen was PBMCs. This clonotype was sampled from a man aged 50-60 years in good health and CMV-seropositive. The CDR3 DNA is TGTGCCAGCAGCTTATCCACGGGACAGGTGGAGCAGTACTTC. Encoded protein: CASSLSTGQVEQYF.